One and the same sample provided the 3 T cell receptor beta chains below, sequenced in a study of T cell responses to AZD1222 COVID-19 vaccine. The assay was immunoSEQ multiplex PCR, and TCRdb's table has in-frame clones only and misses some. The table records about 170,000 clones, around nine tenths of them present only once. Sequencing used peripheral blood, obtained on day 0 of AZD1222 vaccination. The receptor set was obtained from an adult in good health.

V is TRBV3-1 (or the pseudogene TRBV3-2) and J is TRBJ2-5, with a weak D call TRBD2 (6 bases). This CDR3 contains 14 residues. Per the germline V gene, CDR1 is LGHDT and CDR2 is YNNKEL (reference sequence). V lost 1 base and J 4 bases, leaving 10 bases between the germline ends. The CDR3 DNA sequence: TGTGCCAGCAGCCAAGCGGGGACTCGAGAGACCCAGTACTTC. It specifies CASSQAGTRETQYF.

The chain combines TRBV23-1 with TRBJ2-7; a weak D match, TRBD1 (5 bases). TRBV23-1 is an open reading frame whose function is uncertain. The CDR3 totals 13 residues. V was shortened by 4 bases and J by 3 bases, with 10 bases between the two germline ends. The chain's CDR3 is CASSRQGIYEQYF. In nucleotides, the CDR3 is TGCGCCAGCAGTCGTCAGGGTATCTACGAGCAGTACTTC.

The chain carries TRBV24-1 and TRBJ2-2; TRBD1 aligns across 8 bases. This CDR3 region has 14 residues. Germline loops: CDR1 KGHDR, CDR2 SFDVKD. V dropped 7 bases and J dropped 1; count of bases not matched to a gene: 1. The CDR3: CATRGTGNTGELFF. CDR3 coding DNA: TGTGCCACCAGGGGGACAGGGAACACCGGGGAGCTGTTTTTT.